These 20 T cell receptor beta chains originate from one sample sequenced in a study of shared clonotypes between healthy human individuals. TCRdb keeps only in-frame clones here, not all; method: immunoSEQ multiplex PCR. The sample holds 2.3 million or so clones, over 90% seen once. Sequencing was done on a sample of naive CD4+ T cells from PBMCs. Subset reported: CD45RA+ positively selected. The receptors here all came from a man aged 18 to 29 in good health. Some clones in this sample may be carry-over from other donors' samples.

The rearrangement links TRBV6-5 to TRBJ2-3; a possible D gene is TRBD2 (5 bases). The V gene lost 8 bases and the J gene lost 1 base, with 13 bases spanning the gap. Germline CDR1 is MNHEY and CDR2 is SVGAGI. CDR3 length equals 14 residues. CDR3 DNA sequence: TGTGCCAGCGTCGCAAGAGCGGGCACAGATACGCAGTATTTT. It is translated as CASVARAGTDTQYF.

With regard to this clone: Other DNA sequences within the sample encode an identical CDR3. The chain recombines TRBV28 with TRBJ1-1; no definite D call. Per the germline V gene, CDR1 is MDHEN and CDR2 is SYDVKM. This CDR3 spans 12 amino acids. With 2 bases removed from V and 3 bases from J, the gap between germline ends came to 4 bases. The CDR3 reads CASSLTHTEAFF. CDR3 bases: TGTGCCAGCAGTTTAACCCACACTGAAGCTTTCTTT.

This chain joins TRBV21-1 and TRBJ1-1. TRBV21-1 is a recognized pseudogene. CDR3 size: 13 residues. CDR3 sequence reads: CASSKGVLTEAFF. The DNA of the CDR3 is TGTGCCAGCAGCAAAGGAGTTTTAACTGAAGCTTTCTTT.

This chain uses TRBV5-1 with TRBJ2-2; TRBD2 might be the D (5 bases). The CDR3 consists of 16 residues. V dropped 1 base and J dropped 0 bases, with 10 bases sitting between them. Germline-derived CDR1 and CDR2 are SGHRS and YFSETQ. CDR3 sequence reads: CASSLRAETNTGELFF. CDR3 DNA: TGCGCCAGCAGCTTGAGAGCGGAAACGAACACCGGGGAGCTGTTTTTT. Combining the CDR3 with reference TRBV5-1 and TRBJ2-2 gives the whole variable domain KAGVTQTPRYLIKTRGQQVTLSCSPISGHRSVSWYQQTPGQGLQFLFEYFSETQRNKGNFPGRFSGRQFSNSRSEMNVSTLELGDSALYLCASSLRAETNTGELFFGEGSRLTVL.

The V gene is TRBV7-2, the J gene TRBJ2-7; 7 bases map to TRBD1. With V trimmed by 3 bases and J by 13 bases, 15 bases remained unmatched. CDR1 is SGHTA, CDR2 FQGNSA, per germline. The CDR3 is made up of 14 amino acids. The CDR3 sequence: CASSFGFSTGTAYF. CDR3 nucleotide sequence: TGTGCCAGCAGCTTCGGTTTCTCTACCGGGACAGCTTACTTC.

CDR3 sequence reads: CSAGTSGSSYNEQFF. The CDR3 DNA is TGCAGCGCCGGGACTAGCGGGAGCTCCTACAATGAGCAGTTCTTC. The rearrangement links TRBV29-1 to TRBJ2-1, with 14 bases that match TRBD2. CDR3 length: 15 residues. In germline, CDR1 is SQVTM, CDR2 ANQGSEA. The ends lost 7 bases at V and 0 bases at J; junction bases unmatched: 2.

This chain uses TRBV6-1 with TRBJ2-7; D may be TRBD1 (6 bases). V lost 4 bases and J 5 bases, leaving 15 bases between the germline ends. The CDR3 totals 14 residues. Germline V gene data show CDR1 as MNHNS and CDR2 as SASEGT. CDR3 coding DNA: TGTGCCAGCAGTGTTACAGGGAATGGAAACGAGCAGTACTTC. This encodes CASSVTGNGNEQYF.

The chain joins TRBV15 to TRBJ1-5; D is undetermined. From germline, CDR1 is LNHNV and CDR2 YYDKDF (reference sequence). The CDR3 sequence is 13 residues long. Trimming removed 5 bases at V and 4 bases at J, with 9 bases between. DNA for the CDR3: TGTGCCACCAGCGGAAATACTAATCAGCCCCAGCATTTT. It specifies CATSGNTNQPQHF.

This clone was recorded once. The CDR3 reads CASSQGFVGPEAFF. The CDR3 bases are TGCGCCAGCAGCCAGGGGTTTGTGGGCCCTGAAGCTTTCTTT. The rearrangement uses TRBV4-1 and TRBJ1-1; no reliable D call. Germline CDR1 is MGHRA and CDR2 is YSYEKL. The V gene lost 3 bases and the J gene lost 6 bases, with 14 bases spanning the gap. This CDR3 has 14 residues.

This chain connects TRBV6-5 to TRBJ1-2; D gene uncertain. Germline V gene sequence: CDR1 MNHEY, CDR2 SVGAGI. The germline V and J ends were trimmed by 5 bases and 8 bases, with 18 bases remaining between them. CDR3 length: 14 amino acids. CDR3 coding DNA: TGTGCCAGCAGTCCTCCCCGGCAGAGAGGAGGCTACACCTTC. Encoded protein: CASSPPRQRGGYTF.

This chain joins TRBV27 and TRBJ1-5, with D possibly matching TRBD1 (6 bases). Germline V gene sequence: CDR1 MNHEY, CDR2 SMNVEV (reference sequence). Trimming cost V 4 bases and J 0 bases, with 10 bases left between them. This CDR3 is built from 15 residues. CDR3 DNA sequence: TGTGCCAGCAGTTCCCCGGACAGTAGCAATCAGCCCCAGCATTTT. Amino acid sequence: CASSSPDSSNQPQHF.

The chain is built from TRBV5-1 and TRBJ2-2, with 7 bases identical to TRBD1. The CDR3 spans 15 residues. The germline V gene encodes CDR1 SGHRS and CDR2 YFSETQ. V gave up 7 bases and J gave up 2 bases; unmatched junction bases: 8. CDR3 protein: CASRGGSENTGELFF. Written as DNA, the CDR3 is TGCGCCAGCCGAGGGGGCAGTGAAAACACCGGGGAGCTGTTTTTT.

The rearrangement uses TRBV27 and TRBJ1-3, with D hard to call. CDR3 length equals 13 residues. From germline, CDR1 is MNHEY and CDR2 SMNVEV (reference sequence). Trimming took 8 bases from V and 4 from J, leaving 12 bases between them. CDR3 DNA: TGTGCCAGCGGACGAGGGAGCGGAAACACCATATATTTT. This translates into CASGRGSGNTIYF.

The CDR3 sequence is CAISEDKGANRAQHF. The CDR3 coding sequence is TGTGCCATCAGTGAGGACAAGGGTGCGAACCGAGCCCAGCATTTT. This chain connects TRBV10-3 to TRBJ1-5; D ambiguous. The ends were cut back, 2 bases at V and 11 bases at J, with 19 bases in the middle. Germline values: CDR1 ENHRY, CDR2 SYGVKD. This CDR3 is 15 amino acids long.

This chain joins TRBV4-1 and TRBJ1-2, with 7 bases lining up with TRBD1. V lost 5 bases to trimming and J lost 7 bases; unmatched junction nucleotides: 4. Germline V gives CDR1 MGHRA, CDR2 YSYEKL. The CDR3 length is 12 residues. The CDR3: CASSSTGVGYTF. The CDR3 nucleotides are TGCGCCAGCAGCTCAACAGGGGTTGGCTACACCTTC.

The chain combines TRBV29-1 with TRBJ2-2, with 7 bases matching TRBD2. CDR1 SQVTM and CDR2 ANQGSEA come from the germline V gene. With 7 bases clipped from V and 3 bases from J, the junction kept 14 bases outside the gene matches. The CDR3 is 16 residues long. CDR3 loop: CSAFDLGGPDTGELFF. The CDR3 region has the DNA TGCAGCGCTTTCGACCTGGGAGGGCCTGACACCGGGGAGCTGTTTTTT.

The gene calls are TRBV5-1 and TRBJ2-7, with TRBD1 matching 7 bases. This CDR3 comprises 15 residues. Germline CDR1 SGHRS, CDR2 YFSETQ. J lost 2 bases, V lost 1 base, and 6 bases had no gene match. The DNA for the CDR3 is TGCGCCAGCAGCTTGACAGGGGCCCCCACCTACGAGCAGTACTTC. Amino acids: CASSLTGAPTYEQYF.

The chain employs TRBV25-1 and TRBJ2-3; D call uncertain. V was cut by 3 bases and J by 6 bases, with 4 bases left in between. Germline V gives CDR1 MGHDK, CDR2 SYGVNS. This CDR3 region has 11 residues. Written as DNA, the CDR3 is TGTGCCAGCAGTGAGTGGGATACGCAGTATTTT. Protein: CASSEWDTQYF.

The rearrangement uses TRBV6-4 and TRBJ2-1, with D perhaps being TRBD1 or TRBD2 (6 bases each). The CDR3 is 16 amino acids. Germline V gives CDR1 MRHNA, CDR2 SNTAGT. V dropped 5 bases and J dropped 7 bases, with 21 bases sitting between them. CDR3 residues: CASSPFRGGTQNEQFF. The CDR3 DNA is TGTGCCAGCAGTCCGTTCCGGGGCGGGACACAAAATGAGCAGTTCTTC.

The chain uses TRBV28 and TRBJ1-4; perhaps TRBD1 as D (5 bases). The CDR3 loop spans 15 amino acids. The germline V and J ends were trimmed by 1 base and 3 bases, with 9 bases remaining between them. Per the germline V gene, CDR1 is MDHEN and CDR2 is SYDVKM. The CDR3 sequence: CASSLLGASNEKLFF. CDR3 coding DNA: TGTGCCAGCAGTTTATTAGGGGCATCTAATGAAAAACTGTTTTTT. Combining the CDR3 with reference TRBV28 and TRBJ1-4 gives the whole variable domain DVKVTQSSRYLVKRTGEKVFLECVQDMDHENMFWYRQDPGLGLRLIYFSYDVKMKEKGDIPEGYSVSREKKERFSLILESASTNQTSMYLCASSLLGASNEKLFFGSGTQLSVL.